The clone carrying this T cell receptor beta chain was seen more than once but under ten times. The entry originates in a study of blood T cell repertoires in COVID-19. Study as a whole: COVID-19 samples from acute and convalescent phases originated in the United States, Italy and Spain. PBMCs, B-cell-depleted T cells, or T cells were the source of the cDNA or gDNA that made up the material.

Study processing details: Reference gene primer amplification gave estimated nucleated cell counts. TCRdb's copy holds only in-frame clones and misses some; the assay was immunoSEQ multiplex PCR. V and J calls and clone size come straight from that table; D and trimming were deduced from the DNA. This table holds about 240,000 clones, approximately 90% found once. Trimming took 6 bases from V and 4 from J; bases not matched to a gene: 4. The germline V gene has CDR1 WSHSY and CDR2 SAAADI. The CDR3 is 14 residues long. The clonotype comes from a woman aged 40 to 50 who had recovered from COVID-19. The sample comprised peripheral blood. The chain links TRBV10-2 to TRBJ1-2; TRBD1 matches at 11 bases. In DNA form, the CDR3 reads TGCGCCAGCAGCGGGGACAGGGGGGGCTATGGCTACACCTTC. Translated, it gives CASSGDRGGYGYTF.